A selection of T cell receptor beta chains follows, all from one sample in a study of blood T cell repertoires in COVID-19. The data were produced by immunoSEQ multiplex PCR, yet TCRdb's version contains in-frame clones alone and is incomplete. The sample carries some 180,000 clones, about 75% recorded once. Sequenced input: peripheral blood. The receptors come from a woman between 45 and 60 years old with active or convalescent COVID-19. CDR3s include the opening cysteine and the closing phenylalanine or tryptophan. D genes are given only for firm matches. Clone size is not always given. Where it is, it says once, few, many or a class for expanded clones.

abundance: -
len: 14
d_gene: -
v_gene: TRBV6-5
j_gene: TRBJ1-5
CDR3aa: CASSSAGVRQPQHF
CDR3nt: TGTGCCAGCAGTTCGGCAGGGGTCAGACAGCCCCAGCATTTT

abundance: -
len: 14
d_gene: TRBD1
v_gene: TRBV28
j_gene: TRBJ1-2
CDR3aa: CASRSGQANYGYTF
CDR3nt: TGTGCCAGCAGGTCGGGACAGGCCAACTATGGCTACACCTTC

abundance: -
len: 15
d_gene: TRBD2
v_gene: TRBV9
j_gene: TRBJ2-7
CDR3aa: CASSPRTSGTYEQYF
CDR3nt: TGTGCCAGCAGCCCCAGGACTAGCGGAACCTACGAGCAGTACTTC

abundance: once
len: 16
d_gene: -
v_gene: TRBV19
j_gene: TRBJ2-2
CDR3aa: CASSGAATTHTGELFF
CDR3nt: TGTGCCAGTTCTGGGGCCGCAACTACCCACACCGGGGAGCTGTTTTTT

abundance: -
len: 14
d_gene: TRBD2
v_gene: TRBV7-2
j_gene: TRBJ2-3
CDR3aa: CASRRGGREDTQYF
CDR3nt: TGTGCCTCTCGTCGCGGGGGGCGTGAAGATACGCAGTATTTT

abundance: -
len: 17
d_gene: TRBD2
v_gene: TRBV4-2
j_gene: TRBJ2-7
CDR3aa: CASSQAGLAGGAYEQYF
CDR3nt: TGTGCCAGCAGCCAAGCCGGACTAGCGGGAGGAGCCTACGAGCAGTACTTC

abundance: -
len: 14
d_gene: -
v_gene: TRBV5-5
j_gene: TRBJ2-7
CDR3aa: CASSPQVNSYEQYF
CDR3nt: TGTGCCAGCAGCCCGCAGGTTAACTCCTACGAGCAGTACTTC

abundance: -
len: 11
d_gene: -
v_gene: TRBV20-1
j_gene: TRBJ2-7
CDR3aa: CSASSSYEQYF
CDR3nt: TGCAGTGCTAGCTCTTCCTACGAGCAGTACTTC

abundance: -
len: 13
d_gene: TRBD2
v_gene: TRBV6-5
j_gene: TRBJ2-5
CDR3aa: CASRLAGSGTQYF
CDR3nt: TGTGCCAGCAGACTAGCGGGGTCCGGGACCCAGTACTTC

abundance: -
len: 14
d_gene: -
v_gene: TRBV5-1
j_gene: TRBJ2-7
CDR3aa: CASSLLGGTYEQYF
CDR3nt: TGCGCCAGCAGCTTGTTAGGCGGTACCTACGAGCAGTACTTC